Each of the 27 T cell receptor beta chains below was sequenced from the same sample in a study of control samples from healthy donors and cancer patients. Assay: immunoSEQ multiplex PCR; the TCRdb copy retains only in-frame clones and omits some. The sample shows around 70,000 clones, around 93% of them seen only once. What was sequenced was blood. These receptors were collected from a woman between 25 and 40 years old in good health.

The V and J genes are TRBV12-5 and TRBJ2-3; D is unresolved. Deletions cut 1 base from V and 5 bases from J, with 10 bases between. Per the germline V gene, CDR1 is LGHNT and CDR2 is FRNRAP. The CDR3 is 14 amino acids. In DNA form, the CDR3 reads TGTGCTAGTGGTTTGGGTTCGCCCATAGATACGCAGTATTTT. Its protein is CASGLGSPIDTQYF.

This chain uses TRBV5-1 with TRBJ1-6, with no clear D. With 0 bases removed from V and 0 bases from J, the gap between germline ends came to 7 bases. Per germline, CDR1 SGHRS and CDR2 YFSETQ. The CDR3 contains 16 residues. Written as DNA, the CDR3 is TGCGCCAGCAGCTTGGAGGAGCGCTCCTATAATTCACCCCTCCACTTT. This codes for CASSLEERSYNSPLHF.

The V and J genes are TRBV29-1 and TRBJ2-3, with D possibly TRBD2 on 7 matching bases. Trimming took off 2 bases at V and 7 bases at J, with 10 bases between the two ends. Looked up from germline, CDR1 is SQVTM and CDR2 is ANQGSEA. The CDR3 length is 12 residues. The CDR3 nucleotides are TGCAGCGTTGAACGGGGGGCCCATACGCAGTATTTT. Amino acids: CSVERGAHTQYF.

The chain is built from TRBV3-1 (or the pseudogene TRBV3-2) and TRBJ2-7; 7 positions match TRBD2. CDR1 and CDR2 from the germline V gene are LGHDT and YNNKEL (reference sequence). The CDR3 consists of 15 residues. The V segment lost 2 bases and the J segment 2 bases; nucleotides outside the gene matches: 6. The CDR3 coding sequence is TGTGCCAGCAGCCAAAGGGGAGGGGAAGCCTACGAGCAGTACTTC. Protein: CASSQRGGEAYEQYF.

The CDR3 region has the DNA TGTGCCAGCAGCACGCGACCCGGGCAGCCCCAGCATTTT. Amino acid sequence: CASSTRPGQPQHF. The chain uses TRBV9 and TRBJ1-5; D is undetermined. The germline gives CDR1 SGDLS, CDR2 YYNGEE. The ends were cut back, 4 bases at V and 7 bases at J, with 12 bases in the middle. The CDR3 is 13 amino acids.

V usage is TRBV24-1 and J usage is TRBJ2-1, with D possibly TRBD2 on 7 matching bases. CDR1 is KGHDR and CDR2 is SFDVKD in the germline V gene. Trimming shortened V by 9 bases and J by 9 bases, and 23 bases separated the two germline ends. The CDR3 sequence is 15 residues long. CDR3 DNA sequence: TGTGCCACCGCAGACGGGGGGCTGAGGGTTGGTGAGCAGTTCTTC. Residues: CATADGGLRVGEQFF.

The V call is TRBV12-3 or TRBV12-4, the J call TRBJ1-5; D remains ambiguous. The CDR3 is 13 amino acids. V was pared by 3 bases and J by 4 bases, with 7 bases between. CDR3 sequence reads: CASSLKNNQPQHF. The CDR3 bases are TGTGCCAGCAGTTTGAAGAATAATCAGCCCCAGCATTTT.

The chain joins TRBV2 to TRBJ1-1; D gene ambiguous. From germline, CDR1 is SNHLY and CDR2 FYNNEI. The CDR3 runs to 13 residues. Deletions cut 8 bases from V and 4 bases from J, with 14 bases between. The CDR3 loop is CASSVGERTEAFF. The CDR3 DNA reads as TGTGCCAGCTCGGTCGGGGAGCGCACTGAAGCTTTCTTT.

The chain carries TRBV25-1 and TRBJ2-5; D remains unclear. Per the germline V gene, CDR1 is MGHDK and CDR2 is SYGVNS. The CDR3 consists of 12 residues. V lost 6 bases and J 4 bases, leaving 9 bases between the germline ends. The CDR3 DNA reads TGTGCCAGCAGGTCTAGAACAGAGACCCAGTACTTC. Its protein is CASRSRTETQYF.

The chain employs TRBV24-1 and TRBJ2-3; 7 positions match TRBD1. The trim removed 0 bases at V and 6 bases at J, leaving 5 bases unmatched. The germline V gene has CDR1 KGHDR and CDR2 SFDVKD. The CDR3 loop spans 15 amino acids. The CDR3 bases are TGTGCCACCAGTGATTTGATACAGGGGTTGGATACGCAGTATTTT. It codes for CATSDLIQGLDTQYF.

The V gene is TRBV19, the J gene TRBJ2-7; D not certain. The germline gives CDR1 LNHDA, CDR2 SQIVND (reference sequence). V lost 11 bases, J lost 6 bases, and 8 bases lay in between. The CDR3 has 9 amino acids. For the CDR3, the DNA is TGTGCCGTATACAGCGAGCAGTACGTC. Translated: CAVYSEQYV.

The V call is TRBV7-9, the J call TRBJ2-6; perhaps TRBD2 as D (7 bases). The germline gives CDR1 SEHNR, CDR2 FQNEAQ (reference sequence). V lost 5 bases and J lost 9, with 17 bases in between. This CDR3 comprises 15 residues. CDR3 in amino acids: CASSPAPGGFNVLTF. CDR3 DNA sequence: TGTGCCAGCAGCCCCGCCCCGGGGGGCTTCAACGTCCTGACTTTC.

This chain uses TRBV6-5 with TRBJ1-1; 7 nucleotides align to TRBD1. The CDR3 has 15 residues. CDR1 and CDR2 (germline): MNHEY, SVGAGI. J lost 1 base, V lost 7 bases, and 9 bases had no gene match. CDR3 amino acids: CASINRGGGNTEAFF. The CDR3 DNA sequence: TGTGCCAGCATCAACAGGGGAGGAGGGAACACTGAAGCTTTCTTT.

This chain uses TRBV10-2 with TRBJ2-5, with 8 nucleotides matching TRBD2. Unmatched junction bases numbered 11, after V lost 6 bases and J lost 5 bases. The germline CDR1 and CDR2 sequences are WSHSY and SAAADI. The CDR3 runs to 15 residues. The CDR3 is CASRAPGGDSETQYF. DNA for the CDR3: TGCGCCAGCAGGGCTCCCGGGGGGGATTCGGAGACCCAGTACTTC.

The chain couples TRBV3-1 (or the pseudogene TRBV3-2) to TRBJ1-5, with TRBD1 identical over 11 bases. V lost 4 bases to trimming and J lost 1 base; unmatched junction nucleotides: 3. This CDR3 has 16 amino acids. Germline lookup yields CDR1 LGHDT and CDR2 YNNKEL (reference sequence). CDR3 nucleotides: TGTGCCAGCAGCCCGGGGACAGGGGGAAGCAATCAGCCCCAGCATTTT. Its protein is CASSPGTGGSNQPQHF.

V usage is TRBV7-9 and J usage is TRBJ1-1; no definite D call. CDR1 SEHNR and CDR2 FQNEAQ come from the germline V gene (reference sequence). This CDR3 contains 12 residues. V lost 3 bases and J 4 bases, leaving 6 bases between the germline ends. The CDR3 spells CASSFGITEAFF. The CDR3 bases are TGTGCCAGCAGCTTTGGTATCACTGAAGCTTTCTTT. Looking up the rest from reference TRBV7-9 and TRBJ1-1 gives the full variable domain: DTGVSQNPRHKITKRGQNVTFRCDPISEHNRLYWYRQTLGQGPEFLTYFQNEAQLEKSRLLSDRFSAERPKGSFSTLEIQRTEQGDSAMYLCASSFGITEAFFGQGTRLTVV.

The V and J genes are TRBV7-8 and TRBJ1-2, with D unresolved. The germline V and J ends were trimmed by 0 bases and 9 bases, with 17 bases remaining between them. The CDR3 is made up of 15 amino acids. Germline V gives CDR1 SGHVS, CDR2 FQNEAQ. The CDR3 DNA reads as TGTGCCAGCAGCTTAGCTAGGTCTACCACCCCTAGCTACACCTTC. Residues: CASSLARSTTPSYTF.

This chain joins TRBV5-1 and TRBJ1-1, with D possibly matching TRBD1 (6 bases). The germline V and J ends were trimmed by 4 bases and 2 bases, with 12 bases remaining between them. This CDR3 spans 14 amino acids. The germline CDR1 and CDR2 sequences are SGHRS and YFSETQ. CDR3 sequence: CASSLDRRNTEAFF. DNA of the CDR3: TGCGCCAGCAGCCTTGACAGGCGTAACACTGAAGCTTTCTTT.

The chain links TRBV10-2 to TRBJ2-5, with 9 bases fitting TRBD2. Germline V CDR1 and CDR2: WSHSY, SAAADI. V was pared by 8 bases and J by 5 bases, with 3 bases of the junction left unmatched. The CDR3 runs to 12 residues. Here the CDR3 reads CASGAGGETQYF. CDR3 bases: TGCGCCAGCGGGGCGGGGGGGGAGACCCAGTACTTC.

The chain couples TRBV24-1 to TRBJ2-6; D gene unclear. V was pared by 9 bases and J by 0 bases, with 5 bases between. The germline gives CDR1 KGHDR, CDR2 SFDVKD. This CDR3 region has 13 residues. As DNA, the CDR3 is TGTGCCACCGGTACCTCTGGGGCCAACGTCCTGACTTTC. Protein product: CATGTSGANVLTF.

V usage is TRBV20-1 and J usage is TRBJ1-5; D not resolved. The V gene lost 3 bases and the J gene lost 6 bases, with 9 bases spanning the gap. The CDR3 covers 12 residues. Germline CDR1 is DFQATT and CDR2 is SNEGSKA (reference sequence). The DNA for the CDR3 is TGCAGTGCTAGTCCGCTAGGTCAGCCCCAGCATTTT. This translates into CSASPLGQPQHF.

The chain carries TRBV5-5 and TRBJ1-4; D is perhaps TRBD1 (6 bases). Between the trimmed V and J ends, which lost 5 bases and 4 bases, there was a span of 9 bases. This CDR3 region has 13 residues. The germline gives CDR1 SGHKS, CDR2 YYEKEE (reference sequence). CDR3 region: CASSSDSNEKLFF. The DNA for the CDR3 is TGTGCCAGCAGTTCGGACAGTAATGAAAAACTGTTTTTT. Supplemented by reference TRBV5-5 and TRBJ1-4, the full variable domain reads DAGVTQSPTHLIKTRGQQVTLRCSPISGHKSVSWYQQVLGQGPQFIFQYYEKEERGRGNFPDRFSARQFPNYSSELNVNALLLGDSALYLCASSSDSNEKLFFGSGTQLSVL.

This clone was recorded once. The CDR3 region has the DNA TGTGCCTGGAGTGTTGGAAAGCTCGGAAACACCATATATTTT. Translating gives CAWSVGKLGNTIYF. This chain links TRBV30 with TRBJ1-3; D is undetermined. The germline gives CDR1 GTSNPN, CDR2 SVGIG (reference sequence). V lost 0 bases, J lost 4 bases, and 10 bases lay in between. The length of the CDR3 is 14 residues.

The V call is TRBV6-6, the J call TRBJ1-1, with D possibly being TRBD1 (6 bases). In germline, CDR1 is MNHNY, CDR2 SVGAGI (reference sequence). V dropped 5 bases and J dropped 6 bases, with 13 bases sitting between them. The CDR3 runs to 13 residues. CDR3 region: CASSASQGSEAFF. In DNA, the CDR3 is TGTGCCAGCAGTGCCTCACAGGGCTCTGAAGCTTTCTTT.

The chain uses TRBV12-5 and TRBJ2-5; 7 bases line up with TRBD2. The germline V gene encodes CDR1 LGHNT and CDR2 FRNRAP. Losses at the gene ends were 2 bases for V and 4 bases for J; bases not matched to a gene: 10. The CDR3 is made up of 16 amino acids. The CDR3 region is CASGLYSTGGGETQYF. CDR3 nucleotides: TGTGCTAGTGGTTTGTACTCTACGGGGGGTGGAGAGACCCAGTACTTC.

The chain combines TRBV5-1 with TRBJ1-1; D is undetermined. This CDR3 comprises 14 residues. Trimming pared 0 bases from V and 1 base from J, leaving 7 bases between. The germline CDR1 and CDR2 sequences are SGHRS and YFSETQ. CDR3 bases: TGCGCCAGCAGCTTGGGACTGGGGAACACTGAAGCTTTCTTT. Its translation: CASSLGLGNTEAFF.

The rearrangement joins TRBV3-1 (or the pseudogene TRBV3-2) to TRBJ2-1, with TRBD2 identical over 9 bases. With V trimmed by 0 bases and J by 7 bases, 4 bases remained unmatched. Germline CDR1 LGHDT, CDR2 YNNKEL (reference sequence). The CDR3 runs 15 residues. CDR3 in DNA: TGTGCCAGCAGCCAAGAGTCTAGCGGGGAGAATGAGCAGTTCTTC. Protein: CASSQESSGENEQFF.